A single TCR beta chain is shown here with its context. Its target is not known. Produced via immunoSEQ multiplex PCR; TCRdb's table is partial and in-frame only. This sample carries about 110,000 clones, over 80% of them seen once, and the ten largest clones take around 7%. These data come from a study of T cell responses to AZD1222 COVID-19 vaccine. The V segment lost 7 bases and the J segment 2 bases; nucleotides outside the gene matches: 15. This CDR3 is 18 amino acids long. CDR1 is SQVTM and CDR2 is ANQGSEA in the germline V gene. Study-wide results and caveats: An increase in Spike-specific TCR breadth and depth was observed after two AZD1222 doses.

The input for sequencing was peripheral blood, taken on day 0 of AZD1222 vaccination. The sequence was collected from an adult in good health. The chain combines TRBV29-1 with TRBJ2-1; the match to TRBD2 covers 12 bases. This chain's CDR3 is CSAAPTSGRIGPYNEQFF. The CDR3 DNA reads TGCAGCGCCGCCCCGACTAGCGGGAGAATCGGTCCCTACAATGAGCAGTTCTTC.